These 17 T cell receptor beta chains share one sample of origin, sequenced in a study of blood T cell repertoires in COVID-19. The protocol was immunoSEQ multiplex PCR, while the TCRdb copy is restricted to in-frame clones and leaves out a portion. The sample gives 100,000 to 140,000 clones, approximately 88% of which show up once; 4.5% to 6% is in the top ten. Sequencing input: peripheral blood. These receptors all come from a man aged 35 to 55 with active or convalescent COVID-19.

This chain joins TRBV25-1 and TRBJ1-2, with 11 positions matching TRBD1. V was pared by 6 bases and J by 7 bases, with 1 base of the junction left unmatched. Germline V gives CDR1 MGHDK, CDR2 SYGVNS. This CDR3 spans 12 amino acids. This chain's CDR3 is CASRDRGPGYTF. The DNA for the CDR3 is TGTGCCAGCAGGGACAGGGGGCCTGGCTACACCTTC.

The gene calls are TRBV28 and TRBJ2-7, with 7 bases matching TRBD1. The V gene end was trimmed by 9 bases and the J gene end by 5 bases; junction bases not matched to a gene: 7. CDR3 length: 12 residues. Per germline, CDR1 MDHEN and CDR2 SYDVKM. DNA for the CDR3: TGTGCCAGGGGGGACAGTCTCAACGAGCAGTACTTC. Translation gives CARGDSLNEQYF.

J is TRBJ2-5 and V is TRBV7-2; 7 nucleotides line up with TRBD1. The CDR3 length is 17 residues. The V gene's germline CDR1 is SGHTA and CDR2 FQGNSA. V shed 0 bases, J shed 5 bases, and the junction held 12 bases outside the gene matches. The CDR3 is CASSLAGTGAGMETQYF. CDR3 coding DNA: TGTGCCAGCAGCTTAGCGGGAACAGGGGCTGGTATGGAGACCCAGTACTTC.

This sequence joins TRBV14 and TRBJ1-2; D is unresolved. The CDR3 contains 12 residues. Trimming cost V 2 bases and J 7 bases, with 8 bases left between them. Per germline, CDR1 SGHDN and CDR2 FVKESK. The CDR3 region is CASSQSRSGYTF. CDR3 coding DNA: TGTGCCAGCAGCCAATCAAGGAGTGGCTACACCTTC.

The J gene is TRBJ1-2, the V gene TRBV2; TRBD1 agrees at 10 bases. CDR3 length: 11 residues. J was trimmed by 7 bases and V by 8 bases; bases with no gene match: 1. Germline CDR1 reads SNHLY; CDR2 reads FYNNEI. CDR3 DNA sequence: TGTGCCAGCGGGACAGGGGCTGGCTACACCTTC. It is translated as CASGTGAGYTF. The whole variable domain, filled in from reference TRBV2 and TRBJ1-2, reads EPEVTQTPSHQVTQMGQEVILRCVPISNHLYFYWYRQILGQKVEFLVSFYNNEISEKSEIFDDQFSVERPDGSNFTLKIRSTKLEDSAMYFCASGTGAGYTFGSGTRLTVV.

The chain is built from TRBV4-1 and TRBJ1-3, with 8 bases matching TRBD1. Germline V CDR1 and CDR2: MGHRA, YSYEKL. V shed 0 bases and J 0 bases; nucleotides not matched to a gene: 7. The CDR3 contains 18 residues. CDR3 loop: CASSQEGGDRPSGNTIYF. Here the CDR3 DNA reads TGCGCCAGCAGCCAAGAAGGCGGGGACAGGCCCTCTGGAAACACCATATATTTT.

The chain employs TRBV7-3 and TRBJ2-5; 11 nucleotides line up with TRBD2. Germline lookup yields CDR1 SGHTA and CDR2 FQGTGA. V lost 2 bases and J lost 5; bases outside the gene matches: 4. There are 15 residues in the CDR3. CDR3 sequence: CASSLVAGGLETQYF. In nucleotides, the CDR3 is TGTGCCAGCAGCTTAGTAGCGGGAGGGCTGGAGACCCAGTACTTC. The variable domain in full, completed from reference TRBV7-3 and TRBJ2-5, reads GAGVSQTPSNKVTEKGKYVELRCDPISGHTALYWYRQSLGQGPEFLIYFQGTGAADDSGLPNDRFFAVRPEGSVSTLKIQRTERGDSAVYLCASSLVAGGLETQYFGPGTRLLVL.

The CDR3 protein is CASSIQGGGYTF. The CDR3 DNA follows: TGTGCCAGCAGTATACAGGGCGGTGGCTACACCTTC. The gene calls are TRBV27 and TRBJ1-2, with a weak D call TRBD1 (6 bases). V lost 5 bases, J lost 7 bases, and 11 bases lay in between. The CDR3 contains 12 residues. Germline values: CDR1 MNHEY, CDR2 SMNVEV (reference sequence).

In DNA form, the CDR3 reads TGTGCCAGCAGCCAAGGGCTGCGGGAGCGGGAGCAGTTCTTC. Amino acid sequence: CASSQGLREREQFF. The gene calls are TRBV3-1 (or the pseudogene TRBV3-2) and TRBJ2-1, with TRBD2 identical over 7 bases. The CDR3 spans 14 residues. With 1 base clipped from V and 10 bases from J, the junction kept 7 bases outside the gene matches. CDR1 and CDR2 from the germline V gene are LGHDT and YNNKEL (reference sequence).

V usage is TRBV28 and J usage is TRBJ1-4; D remains unclear. CDR3 length equals 16 residues. CDR1 is MDHEN, CDR2 SYDVKM, per germline. V dropped 5 bases and J dropped 5 bases, with 18 bases sitting between them. In DNA, the CDR3 is TGTGCCAGCAGTGCCCCGGGAACTCGGGTAAATGAAAAACTGTTTTTT. The encoded protein is CASSAPGTRVNEKLFF.

The rearrangement uses TRBV28 and TRBJ2-2; 10 nucleotides match TRBD1. The length of the CDR3 is 16 residues. J lost 5 bases, V lost 8 bases, and 11 bases had no gene match. CDR1 is MDHEN and CDR2 is SYDVKM in the germline V gene. CDR3 nucleotides: TGTGCCAGCTCTTTTGGGGACAGGGGCCGAACCGGGGAGCTGTTTTTT. It translates to CASSFGDRGRTGELFF. Drawing the rest from reference TRBV28 and TRBJ2-2, the complete variable domain is DVKVTQSSRYLVKRTGEKVFLECVQDMDHENMFWYRQDPGLGLRLIYFSYDVKMKEKGDIPEGYSVSREKKERFSLILESASTNQTSMYLCASSFGDRGRTGELFFGEGSRLTVL.

This clone was recorded once. This rearrangement joins TRBV6-2 or TRBV6-3 to TRBJ2-1, with TRBD2 as a possible D gene (6 bases). This CDR3 is built from 16 residues. V lost 6 bases and J 0 bases, leaving 15 bases between the germline ends. Germline CDR1 and CDR2: MNHEY and SVGEGT. The CDR3 loop is CASSPPVAVSYNEQFF. CDR3 nucleotides: TGTGCCAGCAGCCCACCGGTAGCGGTCTCCTACAATGAGCAGTTCTTC.

This sequence joins TRBV11-1 and TRBJ2-7; possibly TRBD1 for D (6 bases). The germline V gene has CDR1 SGHAT and CDR2 FQDESV (reference sequence). The CDR3 has 13 residues. V dropped 1 base and J dropped 5 bases, with 9 bases sitting between them. The CDR3 nucleotides read TGTGCCAGCAGCTTAGACAGGGACCACGAGCAGTACTTC. Translation gives CASSLDRDHEQYF.

The V call is TRBV6-4, the J call TRBJ1-2; possibly TRBD1 for D (5 bases). The CDR3 runs 14 residues. CDR1 is MRHNA and CDR2 is SNTAGT in the germline V gene. V was cut by 3 bases and J by 4 bases, with 12 bases left in between. The CDR3 loop reads CASSEEVGGYGYTF. CDR3 in DNA: TGTGCCAGCAGTGAAGAGGTCGGGGGCTATGGCTACACCTTC.

The CDR3 region has the DNA TGTGCCAGCAGCCCCGGACTAGCGGGGGGTTACGAGCAGTACTTC. It translates to CASSPGLAGGYEQYF. The chain combines TRBV6-6 with TRBJ2-7, with TRBD2 matching 14 bases. Per the germline V gene, CDR1 is MNHNY and CDR2 is SVGAGI (reference sequence). The length of the CDR3 is 15 residues. The junction had 5 bases not matched to a gene; V was cut back by 6 bases and J by 4 bases.

The rearrangement links TRBV5-1 to TRBJ1-1, with D hard to call. V was shortened by 3 bases and J by 6 bases, with 9 bases between the two germline ends. The CDR3 covers 12 residues. In germline, CDR1 is SGHRS, CDR2 YFSETQ. CDR3 nucleotide sequence: TGCGCCAGCAGCTCAAGGAGCGCTGAAGCTTTCTTT. It yields the protein CASSSRSAEAFF.

V and J are TRBV7-9 and TRBJ2-7; TRBD1 agrees at 10 bases. The germline V gene encodes CDR1 SEHNR and CDR2 FQNEAQ (reference sequence). The CDR3 spans 14 residues. Trimming cost V 0 bases and J 5 bases; bases outside gene matches: 1. The CDR3 sequence is CASSLAGTGDEQYF. CDR3 coding DNA: TGTGCCAGCAGCTTAGCCGGGACAGGGGACGAGCAGTACTTC. Full variable domain (rest looked up from reference TRBV7-9 and TRBJ2-7): DTGVSQNPRHKITKRGQNVTFRCDPISEHNRLYWYRQTLGQGPEFLTYFQNEAQLEKSRLLSDRFSAERPKGSFSTLEIQRTEQGDSAMYLCASSLAGTGDEQYFGPGTRLTVT.